The clone carrying this T cell receptor (beta chain) came up a few times. This CDR3 contains 15 residues. Germline loops: CDR1 SGHTA, CDR2 FQGNSA. V lost 6 bases to trimming and J lost 2 bases; unmatched junction nucleotides: 6. These data originate in a study of T cells of healthy individuals. Using its own MiXCR run on the 5' RACE reads, TCRdb lists one record per CDR3 protein. Seen here are 40,000 to 60,000 distinct CDR3 sequences, approximately 14% observed once, and the top ten hold about 16%. The chain couples TRBV7-2 to TRBJ1-3; 8 nucleotides agree with TRBD1. This receptor was taken from a human donor in good health. CDR3 in DNA: TGTGCCAGCAGTTACCAGGGGGCAGCTGGAAACACCATATATTTT. Protein product: CASSYQGAAGNTIYF.